The 16 T cell receptor beta chains in this list originate from one sample, sequenced in a study of T cells after yellow fever vaccination. MiXCR was run by TCRdb on the 5' RACE reads, yielding one entry per CDR3 protein. The sample records approximately 610,000 distinct CDR3 sequences, 17% being singletons. The sample was PBMCs, taken less than 6 days after the first yellow fever vaccination. The receptors come from a man between 18 and 29 years old who received the YFV17D yellow fever vaccine.

In this sample, this clonotype turned up many times. The chain couples TRBV7-6 to TRBJ2-1; no clear D gene. The CDR3 is 11 amino acids. The germline V gene has CDR1 SGHVS and CDR2 FNYEAQ. With 4 bases removed from V and 5 bases from J, the gap between germline ends came to 3 bases. CDR3 sequence: CASSYHNEQFF. The CDR3 DNA sequence: TGTGCCAGCAGCTACCACAATGAGCAGTTCTTC.

Ten or more counts support this clonotype. The J gene is TRBJ2-2, the V gene TRBV10-3, with D hard to call. The CDR3 sequence is 14 residues long. Germline V lookup: CDR1 ENHRY, CDR2 SYGVKD. V gave up 8 bases and J gave up 0 bases, with 10 bases separating them. The CDR3 coding sequence is TGTGCCATCCGGCCTGGCGCGAACACCGGGGAGCTGTTTTTT. Translated, it gives CAIRPGANTGELFF.

The J gene is TRBJ2-6, the V gene TRBV11-1, with 8 bases lining up with TRBD1. Germline V gene sequence: CDR1 SGHAT, CDR2 FQDESV (reference sequence). The CDR3 loop spans 18 amino acids. The ends lost 3 bases at V and 0 bases at J; junction bases unmatched: 7. CDR3 in amino acids: CASSFGQGDFSGANVLTF. The CDR3 region has the DNA TGTGCCAGCAGCTTCGGACAGGGCGACTTCTCTGGGGCCAACGTCCTGACTTTC.

The chain employs TRBV4-1 and TRBJ2-5; 8 bases agree with TRBD2. The ends lost 0 bases at V and 4 bases at J; junction bases unmatched: 7. The V gene's germline CDR1 is MGHRA and CDR2 YSYEKL. This CDR3 spans 16 amino acids. Here the CDR3 DNA reads TGCGCCAGCAGCCAAGATTCGGGGGGGCTGGGAGAGACCCAGTACTTC. As protein: CASSQDSGGLGETQYF.

The chain uses TRBV7-9 and TRBJ1-2, with D unresolved. Trimming took 8 bases from V and 5 from J, leaving 9 bases between them. The CDR3 spans 11 residues. Germline loops: CDR1 SEHNR, CDR2 FQNEAQ (reference sequence). CDR3 residues: CASLSLYGYTF. CDR3 nucleotides: TGTGCCAGCCTCTCTTTGTATGGCTACACCTTC.

This chain uses TRBV7-2 with TRBJ2-3; D perhaps matches TRBD2 (6 bases). There are 15 residues in the CDR3. V lost 5 bases to trimming and J lost 3 bases, with 15 bases between them. Germline V gene data show CDR1 as SGHTA and CDR2 as FQGNSA. The CDR3 coding sequence is TGTGCCAGCAGCCCCCGAACGGGGGTTACAGATACGCAGTATTTT. Amino acid sequence: CASSPRTGVTDTQYF.

The chain recombines TRBV5-6 with TRBJ2-3; a weak D match, TRBD1 (5 bases). The CDR3 spans 15 residues. V lost 3 bases and J lost 6, with 17 bases in between. The germline V gene encodes CDR1 SGHDT and CDR2 YYEEEE. CDR3 sequence reads: CASSWTGRAGDTQYF. The CDR3 DNA reads TGTGCCAGCAGCTGGACGGGTAGGGCAGGGGATACGCAGTATTTT.

In its sample, this clonotype was seen a few times. The rearrangement uses TRBV6-1 and TRBJ1-5; 8 nucleotides line up with TRBD1. The germline CDR1 and CDR2 sequences are MNHNS and SASEGT. Losses at the gene ends were 3 bases for V and 0 bases for J; bases not matched to a gene: 7. This CDR3 region has 17 residues. The CDR3 is CASSDPRGPGSNQPQHF. The DNA for the CDR3 is TGTGCCAGCAGTGACCCCAGGGGGCCAGGTAGCAATCAGCCCCAGCATTTT.

The chain carries TRBV6-4 and TRBJ2-7, with 12 bases identical to TRBD2. The CDR3 extends over 15 amino acids. Per germline, CDR1 MRHNA and CDR2 SNTAGT. V trimming: 8 bases; J trimming: 2 bases; junction bases outside the gene matches: 7. The CDR3: CASVRTSGTPYEQYV. In DNA, the CDR3 is TGTGCCAGCGTTCGGACTAGCGGGACCCCCTACGAGCAGTACGTC.

This clonotype has just a few counts. CDR3 bases: TGTGCCAGCAGCCTGCCCCCCAGGGGGACGGTCGAGCAGTACTTC. Protein: CASSLPPRGTVEQYF. The rearrangement joins TRBV6-2 or TRBV6-3 to TRBJ2-7; 7 positions match TRBD1. The germline V gene has CDR1 MNHEY and CDR2 SVGEGT. Losses at the gene ends were 6 bases for V and 6 bases for J; bases not matched to a gene: 14. The CDR3 loop spans 15 amino acids.

This clonotype has only a few counts. The V gene is TRBV14, the J gene TRBJ2-3; D unresolved. Germline CDR1 is SGHDN and CDR2 is FVKESK. V was trimmed by 5 bases and J by 5 bases, leaving 11 bases between them. CDR3 length: 13 residues. CDR3 in amino acids: CASSTSREDTQYF. CDR3 sequence (DNA): TGTGCCAGCAGCACATCCCGCGAAGATACGCAGTATTTT.

The chain couples TRBV28 to TRBJ2-5; 12 nucleotides agree with TRBD1. The germline gives CDR1 MDHEN, CDR2 SYDVKM. This CDR3 contains 16 residues. The V segment lost 2 bases and the J segment 5 bases; nucleotides outside the gene matches: 6. This CDR3 reads CASSLPGQGAMETQYF. Written as DNA, the CDR3 is TGTGCCAGCAGTTTACCGGGACAGGGGGCTATGGAGACCCAGTACTTC.

The chain carries TRBV5-6 and TRBJ1-5; D may be TRBD1 (5 bases). V lost 2 bases and J 0 bases, leaving 12 bases between the germline ends. The CDR3 length is 16 residues. The germline gives CDR1 SGHDT, CDR2 YYEEEE. The CDR3 sequence is CASSFFRGPSNQPQHF. The CDR3 DNA follows: TGTGCCAGCAGCTTCTTTCGGGGCCCTAGCAATCAGCCCCAGCATTTT.

This clonotype appeared a few times. In DNA, the CDR3 is TGTGCCAGCACCCACGCCCCCAGATATGGCTACACCTTC. As protein: CASTHAPRYGYTF. The chain links TRBV12-3 or TRBV12-4 to TRBJ1-2; no clear D. Trimming cost V 7 bases and J 5 bases, with 14 bases left between them. This CDR3 has 13 amino acids.

This clonotype was detected only a few times. V gene TRBV5-1 combines with J gene TRBJ2-3; D is unresolved. Trimming removed 5 bases from V and 3 bases from J, with 19 bases in between. Germline CDR1 and CDR2: SGHRS and YFSETQ. The CDR3 loop spans 16 amino acids. The CDR3 reads CASRYLPGQTTDTQYF. The DNA for the CDR3 is TGCGCCAGCAGGTATCTGCCCGGTCAGACGACAGATACGCAGTATTTT.

This clonotype was seen only a few times. CDR3 sequence (DNA): TGCAGTGCTAGAGATGGGGGAGGGACAGGGTCACCCCTCCACTTT. Protein sequence: CSARDGGGTGSPLHF. This sequence joins TRBV20-1 and TRBJ1-6; 9 bases fit TRBD1. This CDR3 has 15 residues. Trimming cost V 0 bases and J 10 bases; bases outside gene matches: 7. Germline V gene sequence: CDR1 DFQATT, CDR2 SNEGSKA (reference sequence).